A selection of T cell receptor beta chains follows, all from one sample in a study of identical twins. Each CDR3 protein gets one entry after TCRdb re-called the 5' RACE reads with MiXCR. Among 450,000 to 650,000 distinct CDR3 sequences listed, approximately 14% were seen once. This same sample was also part of a study on yellow fever vaccine responses in identical twins.

The sequenced material came from CD4+ T cells sorted from blood. The receptors here all came from a woman between 18 and 30 years old in good health. CDR3s leave out the opening cysteine and the closing phenylalanine or tryptophan.

TRBV10-1 ASSDVGRQF
TRBV20-1 SARGLADYEQY
TRBV27 ASRPHDGSEADTQY
TRBV28 ASSLPVYQGKAF
TRBV5-1 ASSLASALQETQY
TRBV3-1 ASSQNPGTALRRELF
TRBV29-1 SVTGEGPYNEQF
TRBV28 ASSRKSNSPLH
TRBV2 ASSWTGGIGELF
TRBV29-1 SPLLRGTQY
TRBV20-1 SARLWDRGYEQY
TRBV14 ASSLSGNTQY
TRBV24-1 ATSDSGRVGDEQF
TRBV28 ASIVPITSGRAFETDTQY